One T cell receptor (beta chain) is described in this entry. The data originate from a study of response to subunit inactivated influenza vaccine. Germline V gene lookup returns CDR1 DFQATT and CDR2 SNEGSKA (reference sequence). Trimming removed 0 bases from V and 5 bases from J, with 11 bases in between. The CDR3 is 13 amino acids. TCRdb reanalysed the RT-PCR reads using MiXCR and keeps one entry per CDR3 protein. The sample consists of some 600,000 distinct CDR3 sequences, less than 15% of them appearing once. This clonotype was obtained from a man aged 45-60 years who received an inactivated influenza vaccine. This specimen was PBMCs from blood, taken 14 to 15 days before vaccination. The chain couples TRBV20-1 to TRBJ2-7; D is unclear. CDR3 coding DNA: TGCAGTGCTAGAGATCTTAGGGTTAACGAGCAGTACTTC. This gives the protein CSARDLRVNEQYF.